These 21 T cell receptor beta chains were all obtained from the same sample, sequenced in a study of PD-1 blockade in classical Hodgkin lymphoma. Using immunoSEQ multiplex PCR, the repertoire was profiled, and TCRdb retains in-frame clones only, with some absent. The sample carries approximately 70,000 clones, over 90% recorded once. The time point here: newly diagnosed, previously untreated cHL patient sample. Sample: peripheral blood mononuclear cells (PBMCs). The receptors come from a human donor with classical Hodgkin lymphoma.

The CDR3 loop is CASSLQTGGNQPQHF. Written as DNA, the CDR3 is TGTGCCAGCAGCTTACAAACAGGGGGCAATCAGCCCCAGCATTTT. This rearrangement joins TRBV7-2 to TRBJ1-5; 7 bases fit TRBD1. The germline CDR1 and CDR2 sequences are SGHTA and FQGNSA. V was pared by 2 bases and J by 2 bases, with 3 bases of the junction left unmatched. The CDR3 runs to 15 residues.

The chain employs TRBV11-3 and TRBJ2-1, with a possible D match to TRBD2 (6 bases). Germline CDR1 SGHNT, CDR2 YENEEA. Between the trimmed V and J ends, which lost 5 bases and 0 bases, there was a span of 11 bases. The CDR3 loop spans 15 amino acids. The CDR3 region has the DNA TGTGCCAGCAGCGATAGCGGCAGCTCCTACAATGAGCAGTTCTTC. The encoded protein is CASSDSGSSYNEQFF.

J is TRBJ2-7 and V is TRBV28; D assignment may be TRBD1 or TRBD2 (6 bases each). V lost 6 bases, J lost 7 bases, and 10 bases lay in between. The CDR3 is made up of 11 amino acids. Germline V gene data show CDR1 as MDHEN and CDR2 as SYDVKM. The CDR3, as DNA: TGTGCCAGCAGGGGGGCGGGAGAGCAGTACTTC. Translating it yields CASRGAGEQYF.

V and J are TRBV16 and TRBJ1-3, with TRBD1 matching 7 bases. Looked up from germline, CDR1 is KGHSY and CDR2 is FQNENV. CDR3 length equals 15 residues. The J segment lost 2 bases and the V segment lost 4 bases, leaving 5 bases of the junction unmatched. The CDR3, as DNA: TGTGCCAGCAGCCCGCAAGGGACAGCTGGAAACACCATATATTTT. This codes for CASSPQGTAGNTIYF.

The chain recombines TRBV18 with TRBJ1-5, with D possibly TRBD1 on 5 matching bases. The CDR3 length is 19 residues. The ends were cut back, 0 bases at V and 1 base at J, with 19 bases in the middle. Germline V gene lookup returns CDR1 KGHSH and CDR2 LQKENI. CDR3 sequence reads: CASSPPGLSDGGSNQPQHF. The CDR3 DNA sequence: TGTGCCAGCTCACCACCGGGACTAAGCGACGGCGGGAGCAATCAGCCCCAGCATTTT.

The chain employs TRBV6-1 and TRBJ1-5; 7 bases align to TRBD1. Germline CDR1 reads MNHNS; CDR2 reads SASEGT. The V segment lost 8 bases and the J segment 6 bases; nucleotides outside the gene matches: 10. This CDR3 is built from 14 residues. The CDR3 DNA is TGTGCCAGCCTACCTGACAGGGTAGGTCAGCCCCAGCATTTT. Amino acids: CASLPDRVGQPQHF.

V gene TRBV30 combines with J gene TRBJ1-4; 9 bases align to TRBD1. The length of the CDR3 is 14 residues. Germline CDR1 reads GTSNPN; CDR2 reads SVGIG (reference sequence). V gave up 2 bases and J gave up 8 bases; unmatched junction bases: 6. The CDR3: CAWSRTGAREKLFF. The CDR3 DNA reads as TGTGCCTGGAGTCGGACAGGGGCAAGGGAAAAACTGTTTTTT.

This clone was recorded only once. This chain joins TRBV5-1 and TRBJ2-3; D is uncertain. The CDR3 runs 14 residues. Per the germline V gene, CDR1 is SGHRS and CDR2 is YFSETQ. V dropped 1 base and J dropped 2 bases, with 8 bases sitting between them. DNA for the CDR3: TGCGCCAGCAGCTTGAGGATAGACACAGATACGCAGTATTTT. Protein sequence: CASSLRIDTDTQYF.

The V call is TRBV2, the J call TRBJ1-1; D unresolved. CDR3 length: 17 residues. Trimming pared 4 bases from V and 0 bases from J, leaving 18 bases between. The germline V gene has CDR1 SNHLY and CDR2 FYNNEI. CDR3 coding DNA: TGTGCCAGCAGTGTGTCGATTAAAGTAGGGTTGAACACTGAAGCTTTCTTT. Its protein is CASSVSIKVGLNTEAFF.

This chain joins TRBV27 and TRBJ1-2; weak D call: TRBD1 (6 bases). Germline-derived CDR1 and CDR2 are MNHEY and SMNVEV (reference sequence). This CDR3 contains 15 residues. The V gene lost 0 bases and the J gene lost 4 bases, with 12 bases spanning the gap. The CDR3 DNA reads TGTGCCAGCAGTTTATCGGGGGCACGGGGCTATGGCTACACCTTC. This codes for CASSLSGARGYGYTF.

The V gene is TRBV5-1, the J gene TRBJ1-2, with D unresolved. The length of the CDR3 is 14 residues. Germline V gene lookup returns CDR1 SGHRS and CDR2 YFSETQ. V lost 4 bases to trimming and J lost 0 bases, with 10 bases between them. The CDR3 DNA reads TGCGCCAGCAGCCTCAGAACAGCTAACTATGGCTACACCTTC. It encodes CASSLRTANYGYTF. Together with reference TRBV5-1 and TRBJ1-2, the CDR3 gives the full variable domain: KAGVTQTPRYLIKTRGQQVTLSCSPISGHRSVSWYQQTPGQGLQFLFEYFSETQRNKGNFPGRFSGRQFSNSRSEMNVSTLELGDSALYLCASSLRTANYGYTFGSGTRLTVV.

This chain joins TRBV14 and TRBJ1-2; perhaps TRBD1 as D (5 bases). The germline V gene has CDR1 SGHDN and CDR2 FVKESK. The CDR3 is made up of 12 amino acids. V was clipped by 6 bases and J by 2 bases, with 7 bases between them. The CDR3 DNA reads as TGTGCCAGCAGTTCAGGGAACTATGGCTACACCTTC. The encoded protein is CASSSGNYGYTF.

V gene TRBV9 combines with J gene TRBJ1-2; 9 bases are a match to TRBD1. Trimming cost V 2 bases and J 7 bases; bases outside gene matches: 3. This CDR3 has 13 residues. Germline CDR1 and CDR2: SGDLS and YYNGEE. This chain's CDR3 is CASSVGQGAGYTF. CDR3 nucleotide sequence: TGTGCCAGCAGCGTGGGACAGGGCGCTGGCTACACCTTC.

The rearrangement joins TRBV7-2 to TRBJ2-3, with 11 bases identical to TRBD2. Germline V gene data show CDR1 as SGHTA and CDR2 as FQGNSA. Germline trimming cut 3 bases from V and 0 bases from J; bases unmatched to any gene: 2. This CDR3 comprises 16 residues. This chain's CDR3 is CASSFRLAGSTDTQYF. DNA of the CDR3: TGTGCCAGCAGCTTTCGACTAGCGGGAAGCACAGATACGCAGTATTTT.

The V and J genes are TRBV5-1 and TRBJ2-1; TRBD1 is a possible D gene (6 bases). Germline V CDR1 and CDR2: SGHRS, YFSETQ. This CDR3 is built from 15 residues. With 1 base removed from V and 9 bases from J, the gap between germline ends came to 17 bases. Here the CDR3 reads CASSLTGETGSEQFF. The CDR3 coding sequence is TGCGCCAGCAGCTTGACGGGCGAGACAGGTAGTGAGCAGTTCTTC.

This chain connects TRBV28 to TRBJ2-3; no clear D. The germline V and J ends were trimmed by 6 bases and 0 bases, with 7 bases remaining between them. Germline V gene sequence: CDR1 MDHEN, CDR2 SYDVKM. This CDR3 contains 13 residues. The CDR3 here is CASRSPSTDTQYF. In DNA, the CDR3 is TGTGCCAGCAGGTCCCCTAGCACAGATACGCAGTATTTT.

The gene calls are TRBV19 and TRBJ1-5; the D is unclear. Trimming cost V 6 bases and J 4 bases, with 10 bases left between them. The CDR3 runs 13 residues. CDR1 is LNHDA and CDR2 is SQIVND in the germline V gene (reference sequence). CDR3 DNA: TGTGCCAGTAGCCTCGCGGATAATCAGCCCCAGCATTTT. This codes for CASSLADNQPQHF.

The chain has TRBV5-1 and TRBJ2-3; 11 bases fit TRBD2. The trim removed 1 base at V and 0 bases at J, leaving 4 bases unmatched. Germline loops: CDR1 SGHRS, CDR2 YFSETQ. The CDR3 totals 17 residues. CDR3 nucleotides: TGCGCCAGCAGCTTGCGACTAGCGGGATCTAGCACAGATACGCAGTATTTT. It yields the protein CASSLRLAGSSTDTQYF.

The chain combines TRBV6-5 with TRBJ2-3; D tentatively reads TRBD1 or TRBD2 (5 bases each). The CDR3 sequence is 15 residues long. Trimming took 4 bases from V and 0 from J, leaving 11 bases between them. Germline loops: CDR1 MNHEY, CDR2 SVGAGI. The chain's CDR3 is CASSSRDGSTDTQYF. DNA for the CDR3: TGTGCCAGCAGTTCTAGGGACGGTAGCACAGATACGCAGTATTTT.

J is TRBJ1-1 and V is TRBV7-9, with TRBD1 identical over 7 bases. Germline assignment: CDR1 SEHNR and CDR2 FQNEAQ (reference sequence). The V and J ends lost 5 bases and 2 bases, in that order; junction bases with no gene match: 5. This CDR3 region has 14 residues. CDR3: CASSTRQGNTEAFF. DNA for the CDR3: TGTGCCAGCAGCACGAGACAGGGAAACACTGAAGCTTTCTTT.

CDR3: CASLTGDGWQETQYF. CDR3 DNA: TGTGCCAGCCTGACAGGGGATGGGTGGCAAGAGACCCAGTACTTC. This sequence joins TRBV2 and TRBJ2-5; 8 nucleotides line up with TRBD1. The CDR3 runs to 15 residues. V lost 8 bases, J lost 2 bases, and 10 bases stayed unmatched. CDR1 and CDR2 (germline): SNHLY, FYNNEI.